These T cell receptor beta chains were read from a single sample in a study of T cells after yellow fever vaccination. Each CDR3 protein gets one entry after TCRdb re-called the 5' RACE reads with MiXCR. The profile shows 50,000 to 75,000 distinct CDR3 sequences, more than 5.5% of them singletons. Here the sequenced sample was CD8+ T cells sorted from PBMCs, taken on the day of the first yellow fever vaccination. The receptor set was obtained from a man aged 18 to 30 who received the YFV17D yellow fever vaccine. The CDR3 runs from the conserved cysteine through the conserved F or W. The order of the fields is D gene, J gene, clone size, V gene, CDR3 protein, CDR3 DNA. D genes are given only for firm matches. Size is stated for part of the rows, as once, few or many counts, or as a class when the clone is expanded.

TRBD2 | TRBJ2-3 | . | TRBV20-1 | CSASGLAEDSTDTQYF | TGCAGTGCTTCCGGACTAGCGGAAGACAGCACAGATACGCAGTATTTT
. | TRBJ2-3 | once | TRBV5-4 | CASSPGASGSTDTQYF | TGTGCCAGCAGCCCAGGGGCTAGCGGCAGCACAGATACGCAGTATTTT
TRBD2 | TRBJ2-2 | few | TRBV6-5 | CASSYTGGPPGELFF | TGTGCCAGCAGTTACACGGGGGGGCCCCCCGGGGAGCTGTTTTTT
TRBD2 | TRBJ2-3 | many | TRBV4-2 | CASSQDSAGGTDTQYF | TGTGCCAGCAGCCAAGATTCGGCGGGGGGGACAGATACGCAGTATTTT
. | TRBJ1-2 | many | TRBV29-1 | CSVARGGFGYTF | TGCAGCGTAGCCAGGGGAGGCTTCGGCTACACCTTC
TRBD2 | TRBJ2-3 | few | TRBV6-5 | CASSYSGSTAGGGTDTQYF | TGTGCCAGCAGTTACTCGGGATCTACGGCGGGGGGGGGCACAGATACGCAGTATTTT
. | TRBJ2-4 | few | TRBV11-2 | CASSLFDLTENIQYF | TGTGCCAGCAGCTTATTCGATTTAACCGAAAACATTCAGTACTTC
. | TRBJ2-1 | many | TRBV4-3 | CASSQDRDQGPYNEQFF | TGCGCCAGCAGCCAAGATCGGGATCAGGGCCCCTACAATGAGCAGTTCTTC
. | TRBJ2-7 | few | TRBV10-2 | CASTLTGALDEQYF | TGCGCCAGCACCCTGACAGGTGCACTAGACGAGCAGTACTTC
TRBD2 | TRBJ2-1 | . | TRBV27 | CASISGWGSEQFF | TGTGCCAGCATTAGCGGGTGGGGCAGTGAGCAGTTCTTC
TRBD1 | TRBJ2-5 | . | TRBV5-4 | CASSHLGQGEPETQYF | TGTGCCAGCAGCCACCTCGGACAGGGGGAACCGGAGACCCAGTACTTC
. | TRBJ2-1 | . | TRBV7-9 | CASRFGWASSYNEQFF | TGTGCTTCGCGTTTCGGGTGGGCGAGCTCCTACAATGAGCAGTTCTTC
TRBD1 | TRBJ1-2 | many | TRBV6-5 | CASSYVGQSDGYTF | TGTGCCAGCAGTTACGTGGGACAGAGCGATGGCTACACCTTC
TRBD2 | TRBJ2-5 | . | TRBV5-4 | CASSFVVAGDQETQYF | TGTGCCAGCAGCTTTGTAGTAGCGGGGGATCAAGAGACCCAGTACTTC
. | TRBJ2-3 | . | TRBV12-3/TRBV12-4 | CASSLGPTVGDTQYF | TGTGCCAGCAGTTTAGGCCCTACGGTAGGAGATACGCAGTATTTT
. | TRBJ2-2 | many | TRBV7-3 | CASSPGYHPGGELFF | TGTGCCAGCAGCCCTGGTTACCATCCAGGCGGGGAGCTGTTTTTT
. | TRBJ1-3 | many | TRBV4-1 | CASSQGGRSGNTIYF | TGCGCCAGCAGCCAAGGGGGCCGGTCGGGAAACACCATATATTTT
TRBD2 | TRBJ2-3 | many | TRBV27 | CASSLWGRDTDTQYF | TGTGCCAGCAGTTTATGGGGGAGGGACACAGATACGCAGTATTTT
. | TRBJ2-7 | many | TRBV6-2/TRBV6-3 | CASSYPQEFDEQYF | TGTGCCAGCAGTTACCCCCAAGAATTCGACGAGCAGTACTTC
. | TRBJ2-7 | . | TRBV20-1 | CSAREGGKEQYF | TGCAGTGCTAGAGAGGGGGGCAAAGAGCAGTACTTC
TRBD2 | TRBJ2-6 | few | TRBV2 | CASSVAGGPNGANVLTF | TGTGCCAGCAGTGTAGCGGGGGGGCCCAATGGGGCCAACGTCCTGACTTTC
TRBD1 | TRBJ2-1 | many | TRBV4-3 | CASSQDGQGVYNEQFF | TGCGCCAGCAGCCAAGATGGGCAGGGGGTCTACAATGAGCAGTTCTTC
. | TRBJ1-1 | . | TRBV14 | CASSPWTNMNTEAFF | TGTGCCAGCAGCCCGTGGACTAATATGAACACTGAAGCTTTCTTT
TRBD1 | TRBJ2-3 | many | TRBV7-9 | CASSLGQGLDTQYF | TGTGCCAGCAGCTTAGGACAGGGGCTCGATACGCAGTATTTT
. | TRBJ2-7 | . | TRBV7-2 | CASSLRPYEQYF | TGTGCCAGCAGCCTGCGCCCCTACGAGCAGTACTTC
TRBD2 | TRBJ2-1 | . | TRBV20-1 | CSARERGGPYNEQFF | TGCAGTGCTAGGGAGCGGGGGGGGCCTTACAATGAGCAGTTCTTC
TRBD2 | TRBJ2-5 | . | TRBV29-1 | CGGRVKETQYF | TGCGGCGGGAGGGTAAAAGAGACCCAGTACTTC
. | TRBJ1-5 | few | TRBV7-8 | CASSLGSGLYSNQPQHF | TGTGCCAGCAGCTTAGGGTCAGGCCTTTATAGCAATCAGCCCCAGCATTTT
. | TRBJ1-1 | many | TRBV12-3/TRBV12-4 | CASRTGFGTEAFF | TGTGCCAGCAGAACAGGGTTCGGGACTGAAGCTTTCTTT
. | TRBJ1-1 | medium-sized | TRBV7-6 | CASSLPPTANTEAFF | TGTGCCAGCAGCCTACCCCCGACAGCGAACACTGAAGCTTTCTTT
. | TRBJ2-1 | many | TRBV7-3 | CASSLNTFSYNEQFF | TGTGCCAGCAGCTTAAACACGTTCTCCTACAATGAGCAGTTCTTC
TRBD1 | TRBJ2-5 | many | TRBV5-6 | CASSLGRTGETQYF | TGTGCCAGCAGCTTGGGGAGGACAGGCGAGACCCAGTACTTC
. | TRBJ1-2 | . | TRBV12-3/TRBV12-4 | CASSLVRGSYGYTF | TGTGCCAGCAGTTTAGTGCGGGGAAGCTATGGCTACACCTTC
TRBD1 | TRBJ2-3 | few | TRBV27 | CASSLLQGAVTDTQYF | TGTGCCAGCAGTTTACTACAGGGGGCAGTCACAGATACGCAGTATTTT
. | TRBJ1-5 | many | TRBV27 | CASRKGGNQPQHF | TGTGCCAGCAGGAAAGGGGGAAATCAGCCCCAGCATTTT
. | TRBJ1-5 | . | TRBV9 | CASSVSGVNQPQHF | TGTGCCAGCAGCGTTTCAGGGGTGAATCAGCCCCAGCATTTT
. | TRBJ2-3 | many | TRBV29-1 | CSLGEQYTDTQYF | TGCAGTCTTGGAGAGCAGTACACAGATACGCAGTATTTT
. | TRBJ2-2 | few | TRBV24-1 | CATRQGYTGELFF | TGTGCCACCAGACAGGGATATACCGGGGAGCTGTTTTTT
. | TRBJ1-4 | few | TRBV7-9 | CASSLYEKLFF | TGTGCCAGCAGCCTTTATGAAAAACTGTTTTTT
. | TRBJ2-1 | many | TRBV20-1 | CSASHTETRGFNEQFF | TGCAGTGCTAGCCATACAGAGACTAGAGGTTTCAATGAGCAGTTCTTC
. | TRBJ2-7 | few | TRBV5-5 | CASSFRDSTYEQYF | TGTGCCAGCAGCTTCCGGGACTCCACCTACGAGCAGTACTTC
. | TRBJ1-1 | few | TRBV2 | CASIGITEAFF | TGTGCCAGCATCGGGATCACTGAAGCTTTCTTT
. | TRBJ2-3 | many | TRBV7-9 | CASSLAGTEDTDTQYF | TGTGCCAGCAGCTTAGCCGGGACGGAAGACACAGATACGCAGTATTTT
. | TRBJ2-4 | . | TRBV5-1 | CASSQDKNTIAKNIQYF | TGCGCCAGCAGCCAGGACAAGAACACGATAGCCAAAAACATTCAGTACTTC
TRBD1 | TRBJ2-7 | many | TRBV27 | CASSSHQDRTSYEQYF | TGTGCCAGCAGTTCACACCAGGACAGGACCAGCTACGAGCAGTACTTC
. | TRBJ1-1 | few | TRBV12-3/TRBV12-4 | CASSPRQDTEAFF | TGTGCCAGCAGTCCTCGGCAGGACACTGAAGCTTTCTTT
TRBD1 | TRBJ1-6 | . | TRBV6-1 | CASSRTLTGYKSPLHF | TGTGCCAGCAGTAGAACCTTGACAGGGTATAAGTCACCCCTCCACTTT
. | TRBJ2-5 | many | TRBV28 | CASSPTSPGETQYF | TGTGCCAGCAGCCCCACATCCCCGGGGGAGACCCAGTACTTC
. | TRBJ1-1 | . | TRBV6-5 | CASSFGGPNTEAFF | TGTGCCAGCAGTTTCGGGGGGCCCAACACTGAAGCTTTCTTT
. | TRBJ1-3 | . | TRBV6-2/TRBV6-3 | CASIRFSGNTIYF | TGTGCCAGCATCCGGTTTTCTGGAAACACCATATATTTT
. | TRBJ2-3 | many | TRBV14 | CASSLGNTQYF | TGTGCCAGCAGCCTCGGCAATACGCAGTATTTT